This T cell receptor (beta chain) was recorded in a study of OX40 agonist ivuxolimab in advanced cancers. Study details: Those enrolled were approximately 83% male, with a mean age of around 57 years and ages from 23 to 79.

TCRdb's table, derived via immunoSEQ multiplex PCR, lists solely in-frame clones and lacks some. The sample has 50,000 to 75,000 clones, less than 95% seen once; the top ten hold roughly 5.1%. The germline gives CDR1 KGHSH, CDR2 LQKENI. The CDR3 consists of 14 residues. Trimming cost V 0 bases and J 7 bases, with 12 bases left between them. The rearrangement uses TRBV18 and TRBJ1-1; D remains ambiguous. This specimen consisted of CD4+ or CD8+ T cells sorted from blood, obtained in a trial of the OX40 agonist ivuxolimab. This TCR was recovered from an adult with an advanced solid tumor such as melanoma, head and neck, liver or kidney cancer. CDR3: CASSPPGPRNEAFF. The DNA of the CDR3 is TGTGCCAGCTCACCACCTGGGCCACGGAATGAAGCTTTCTTT. The full variable domain, completed using reference TRBV18 and TRBJ1-1, is NAGVMQNPRHLVRRRGQEARLRCSPMKGHSHVYWYRQLPEEGLKFMVYLQKENIIDESGMPKERFSAEFPKEGPSILRIQQVVRGDSAAYFCASSPPGPRNEAFFGQGTRLTVV.